This is a list of T cell receptor beta chains from one sample in a study of CD8+CD57+ T cells in acquired aplastic anemia. MiXCR was run by TCRdb on the reads, yielding one entry per CDR3 protein. The sample yields roughly 420,000 distinct CDR3 sequences, 55% to 70% seen once. The sample was sorted CD4+, CD8+, or CD8+CD57+ T cells (not recorded which) from PBMCs. The receptors derive from a human donor in good health, serving as a control. Both conserved end residues are part of each CDR3. D genes are given only for firm matches. Clone size is not always given. Where it is, it says once, few, many or a class for expanded clones.

J gene,V gene,clone size,D gene,CDR3 DNA,CDR3 protein
TRBJ1-5,TRBV6-5,many,-,TGTGCCAGCACCCCCGCGGGACCGGGGCCCCAGCCCCAGCATTTT,CASTPAGPGPQPQHF
TRBJ1-6,TRBV5-4,-,-,TGTGCCAGCAGCCCACTACCCGGAAGCAGCTATAATTCACCCCTCCACTTT,CASSPLPGSSYNSPLHF
TRBJ2-7,TRBV7-2,-,-,TGTGCCAGCGTCTCCGGATCGGACACAGCCTACGGGTACTACTTC,CASVSGSDTAYGYYF
TRBJ2-3,TRBV5-6,once,-,TGTGCCAGCAGCTTCGCCGAGAGAAGCACAGATACGCAGTATTTT,CASSFAERSTDTQYF
TRBJ2-3,TRBV12-3/TRBV12-4,few,-,TGTGCCAGCAGTTTAGGTCGAGATACGCAGTATTTT,CASSLGRDTQYF
TRBJ2-3,TRBV9,-,-,TGTGCCAGCAGCGGGCGACCGGCGGGGACCCAATACTCGCAGTATTTT,CASSGRPAGTQYSQYF
TRBJ1-1,TRBV7-2,many,TRBD1,TGTGCCAGCAGCCTAAGGGACAGAAAGAACACTGAAGCTTTCTTT,CASSLRDRKNTEAFF
TRBJ2-4,TRBV6-2/TRBV6-3,many,TRBD2,TGTGCCAGCAGTCGTACTAGCGGGGGGAACATTCAGTACTTC,CASSRTSGGNIQYF
TRBJ1-2,TRBV7-9,once,-,TGTGCCAGCAGTTTTGGGCGGGGCACTAACTCTGGCTACACCTTC,CASSFGRGTNSGYTF
TRBJ2-7,TRBV12-3/TRBV12-4,-,TRBD1,TGTGCCAGCAGTTTTAGACAGGGGGCTGGCGAGCAGTACTTC,CASSFRQGAGEQYF
TRBJ1-4,TRBV7-9,-,-,TGTGCCAGCAGCCCTAGACTAGCGGGGGAGTCAGATACTTTT,CASSPRLAGESDTF
TRBJ1-1,TRBV2,-,-,TGTGCCAGCAGTGAGTGGGAGATGCCGAACACTGGAGCTTTCTTT,CASSEWEMPNTGAFF
TRBJ1-2,TRBV9,once,-,TGTGCCAGCAGCGTGGGCGGTGCCTACAATGAGCAGTGCTACACCTTC,CASSVGGAYNEQCYTF
TRBJ2-7,TRBV15,-,-,TGTGCCACCCCCAGGGATCGGGGGAACTACGAGCAGTACTTC,CATPRDRGNYEQYF
TRBJ2-7,TRBV7-9,-,-,TGTGCCAGCAGCTTAGAATACAGCCAAGAGACCCAGTACTACTTC,CASSLEYSQETQYYF
TRBJ2-7,TRBV7-9,-,-,TGTGCCAGCAGTTTGTCTGAGGGGGAGTACTCCTACGAGCAGTACTTC,CASSLSEGEYSYEQYF
TRBJ2-7,TRBV12-3/TRBV12-4,-,TRBD2,TGTGCCAGCAGTAGACTAGCGGGGCCCCGTATTACCTCCTACGAGCAGCACTTC,CASSRLAGPRITSYEQHF
TRBJ2-3,TRBV6-6,once,TRBD2,TGTGCCAGCAGCCACTCGACTAGCGGGAGGGCTAAAAAGTACACAGATACGCAGTATTTT,CASSHSTSGRAKKYTDTQYF
TRBJ1-1,TRBV6-2/TRBV6-3,many,-,TGTGCCAGCAGTACCTACCCAATCGGGGGAAAGGGGGCTGAAGCTTTCTTT,CASSTYPIGGKGAEAFF
TRBJ2-6,TRBV5-1,-,TRBD2,TGCGCCAGCAGACACGTGGGCGGGGGGGAGGCTGGGGCCAACGTCCTGACTTTC,CASRHVGGGEAGANVLTF